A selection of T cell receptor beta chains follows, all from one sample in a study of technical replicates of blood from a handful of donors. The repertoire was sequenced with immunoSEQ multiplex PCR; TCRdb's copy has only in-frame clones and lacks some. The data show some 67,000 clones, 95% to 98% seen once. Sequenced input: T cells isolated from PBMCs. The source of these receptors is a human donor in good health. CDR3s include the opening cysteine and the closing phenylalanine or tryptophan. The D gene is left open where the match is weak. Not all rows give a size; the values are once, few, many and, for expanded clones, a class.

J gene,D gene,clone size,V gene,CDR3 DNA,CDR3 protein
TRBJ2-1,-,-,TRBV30,TGTGCCTGGAGGAAGAGAAATGAGCAGTTCTTC,CAWRKRNEQFF
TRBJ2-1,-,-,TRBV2,TGTGCCAGCAGGGAGACTGGCCCCTTACGGAATGAGCAGTTCTTC,CASRETGPLRNEQFF
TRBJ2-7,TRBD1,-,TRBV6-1,TGTGCCAGCAGTGTGGACAGGGGGAAGTACGAGCAGTACTTC,CASSVDRGKYEQYF
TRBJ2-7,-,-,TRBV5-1,TGCGCCAGCAGCCCCCAAGACAGGCCTTCCTACGAGCAGTACTTC,CASSPQDRPSYEQYF
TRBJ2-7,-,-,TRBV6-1,TGTGCCAGCAGATCCCACAGTTCCTACGAGCAGTACTTC,CASRSHSSYEQYF
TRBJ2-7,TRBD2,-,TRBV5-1,TGCGCCAGCAGCTTGGGACTAGCGGGAGGGCCTATCCACGAGCAGTACTTC,CASSLGLAGGPIHEQYF
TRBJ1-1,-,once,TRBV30,TGTGCCGGGTCCCAGGGGCTCGTAGTAACTGAAGCTTTCTTT,CAGSQGLVVTEAFF
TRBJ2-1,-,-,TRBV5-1,TGCGCCAGCAGTCGGGAGAATGAGCAGTTCTTC,CASSRENEQFF
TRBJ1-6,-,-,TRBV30,TGTGCCTGGTCAACAGGTGTAAACTCACCCCTCCACTTT,CAWSTGVNSPLHF
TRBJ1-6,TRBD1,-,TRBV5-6,TGTGCCAGCATCCAGTCGGACAGGGATTATAATTCACCCCTCCACTTT,CASIQSDRDYNSPLHF
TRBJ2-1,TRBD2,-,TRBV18,TGTGCCAGCTCACCCCAAGCGGGACGGACATTCAATGAGCAGTTCTTC,CASSPQAGRTFNEQFF
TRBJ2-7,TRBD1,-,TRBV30,TGTGCCTGGAAGTCGAGCGACAGGGGTGGGGAGCAGTACTTC,CAWKSSDRGGEQYF
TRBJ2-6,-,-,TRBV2,TGTGCCAGCAGTGAGGCCTCTGGGGCCAACGTCCTGACTTTC,CASSEASGANVLTF
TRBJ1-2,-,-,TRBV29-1,TGCAGCGCAGTCCCTGGCTACACCTTC,CSAVPGYTF
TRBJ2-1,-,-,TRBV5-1,TGCGCCAGCAGCTTGTTAGGCGGGCCGCGAGCTAGTGAGCAGTTCTTC,CASSLLGGPRASEQFF
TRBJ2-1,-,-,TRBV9,TGTGCCAGCAGCACGTACTCCAATGAGCAGTTCTTC,CASSTYSNEQFF
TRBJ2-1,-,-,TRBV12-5,TGTGCTAGTGGTTTGGCCATTAGGGGGTACTACAATGAGCAGTTCTTC,CASGLAIRGYYNEQFF
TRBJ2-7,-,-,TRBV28,TGTGCCAGCAGCGGACAGATTCCCTACGAGCAGTACTTC,CASSGQIPYEQYF
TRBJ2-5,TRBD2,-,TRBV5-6,TGTGCCAGCAGCCCCAGAGTACTCCTAGCGGGGGGGGGAGAGACCCAGTACTTC,CASSPRVLLAGGGETQYF
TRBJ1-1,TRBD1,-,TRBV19,TGTGCCGCAAAAGGACAGGGCAACACTGAAGCTTTCTTT,CAAKGQGNTEAFF
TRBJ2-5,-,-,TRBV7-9,TGTGCCAGCCTTAGGACAGAACCTCAAGAGACCCAGTACTTC,CASLRTEPQETQYF
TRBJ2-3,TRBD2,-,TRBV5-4,TGTGCCAGCCGTGAAAGACTAGCGGGAGGGCCAGATACGCAGTATTTT,CASRERLAGGPDTQYF
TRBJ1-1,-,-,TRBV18,TGTGCCAGCTCACGCGACAGCATGAACACTGAAGCTTTCTTT,CASSRDSMNTEAFF
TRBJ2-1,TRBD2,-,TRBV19,TGTGCCAGTAGTATCCGGGAGGTACCCAATGAGCAGTTCTTC,CASSIREVPNEQFF
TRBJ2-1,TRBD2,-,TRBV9,TGTGCCAGCAGCGTCCCTAGCGGGAGCTCCTACAATGAGCAGTTCTTC,CASSVPSGSSYNEQFF
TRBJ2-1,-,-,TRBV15,TGTGCCACCAGCAGAGAATCTTGGGGGGGCCGAGGCAATGAGCAGTTCTTC,CATSRESWGGRGNEQFF
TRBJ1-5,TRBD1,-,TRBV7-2,TGTGCCAGCAGCTCACCGACAGGGTCGATAACGAATCAGCCCCAGCATTTT,CASSSPTGSITNQPQHF
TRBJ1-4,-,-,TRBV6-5,TGTGCCACCGGTGGGGGGACGGTTGGGGAAAAACTGTTTTTT,CATGGGTVGEKLFF
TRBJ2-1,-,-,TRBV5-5,TGTGCCAGCAGCCACGAAGGTTCGGGTGTTTACAATGAGCAGTTCTTC,CASSHEGSGVYNEQFF
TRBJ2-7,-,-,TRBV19,TGTGCCACCACAGGCTACTATTACGAGCAGTACTTC,CATTGYYYEQYF
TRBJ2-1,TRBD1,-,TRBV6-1,TGTGCCAGCACTGAAAGGGGGCTAGGTAATGAGCAGTTCTTC,CASTERGLGNEQFF
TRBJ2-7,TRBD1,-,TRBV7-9,TGTGCCAGCAGCTTAGCGAGGGTCGACAGGGCAAACTCCTACGAGCAGTACTTC,CASSLARVDRANSYEQYF
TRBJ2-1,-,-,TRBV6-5,TGTGCCAGCAGTTGGCAGGGTAGCTCCTACAATGAGCAGTTCTTC,CASSWQGSSYNEQFF
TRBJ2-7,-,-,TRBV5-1,TGCGCCAGCAGCTTGGTTGGGGGGGCTGACGAGCAGTACTTC,CASSLVGGADEQYF
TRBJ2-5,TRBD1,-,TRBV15,TGTGCCACCAGCATACAGGGGGCAGAGACCCAGTACTTC,CATSIQGAETQYF
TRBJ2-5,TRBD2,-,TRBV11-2,TGTGCCAGCAGCGGACTAGCGCAAGAGACCCAGTACTTC,CASSGLAQETQYF
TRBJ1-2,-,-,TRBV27,TGTGCCAGCAGTTTATCTCGACTCGGGGGCTACACCTTC,CASSLSRLGGYTF
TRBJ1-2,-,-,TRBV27,TGTGCCAGCAGTTTGGGGGCCCGCTCTGGTGGCTACACCTTC,CASSLGARSGGYTF
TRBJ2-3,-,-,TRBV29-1,TGCAGCGTTGATTTCGGGAGAGTGGTAGATACGCAGTATTTT,CSVDFGRVVDTQYF
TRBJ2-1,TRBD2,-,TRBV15,TGTGCCACCAGCTCCTTTACCGGGACTAACAATGAGCAGTTCTTC,CATSSFTGTNNEQFF